The TCR beta chain described here comes from a study of human T cells and chemical hapten exposure. Time point described: pre-sensitization, week 0. Treatment here: therapeutic diphenylcyclopropenone sensitization with weekly scalp DPC. Separate cDNA molecules received unique molecular identifiers, which the library attached to them. MiXCR, applied by TCRdb to the RACE reads, yields one record per CDR3 protein. The table lists over 300,000 distinct CDR3 sequences, roughly 5% of them singletons, with 2.5% to 3% in the top ten. Study-level findings and limits: No shift was seen in TCRs above 1 in 1000 frequency with DPC sensitization. Significantly more large CDR3 similarity clusters were formed by expanded TCRs than by controls.

This clonotype was found many times. Its specificity is unknown. V was clipped by 5 bases and J by 6 bases, with 17 bases between them. The CDR3 loop spans 15 amino acids. The germline gives CDR1 SEHNR, CDR2 FQNEAQ (reference sequence). The source is a woman aged 45-60 years with alopecia areata. Some clones in this sample may be carry-over from other donors' samples. The V call is TRBV7-9, the J call TRBJ2-1; perhaps TRBD2 as D (6 bases). The material sequenced was whole blood, taken in connection with sensitization to the hapten diphenylcyclopropenone (DPC). The CDR3 DNA reads as TGTGCCAGCAGCCCAGCCGGGAGCGTGGGCAATGAGCAGTTCTTC. This gives the protein CASSPAGSVGNEQFF.